This T cell receptor beta chain was profiled in a study of blood T cell repertoires in COVID-19 (dated by TCRdb to about 2020). In the study overall: Samples from collaborators originated in the United States, Italy and Spain and spanned both the acute and convalescent phases of COVID-19. The dataset comprised deeply sampled blood TCRbeta repertoires from subjects exposed to, actively infected with, or recovered from COVID-19. The samples were drawn from the first 160 participants of the ongoing ImmuneRACE study and from more than 1,000 subjects provided by 6 global collaborators. Nearly every sample came with metadata listing a de-identified subject ID, COVID-19 status, age in years and sex. Where available, HLA class I and class II types were taken from metadata supplied by the sample provider and were not determined by assay-based typing. The material from the prospective study consisted of cDNA or gDNA derived from T cells, B-cell-depleted T cells, or PBMCs. A freely available public database, intended as a resource for researchers studying the immune response to SARS-CoV-2, is where the repertoires were released. Here is what the overall study found, with its caveats: How much clinical and demographic metadata was included differed by source and by participant, and the metadata was provided uncurated.

CDR1 and CDR2, per the germline V gene, are SGHRS and YFSETQ. From the cysteine up to the phenylalanine, the CDR3 has a length of 14 residues. The entry retains the CDR3 DNA only, 42 bases that are in frame from base 1. V is pared back by 3 bases and J by 3 bases, with 12 bases lying between the germline termini. In Seattle, one collaborating source enrolled patients while the infection was active and tracked those patients longitudinally over the course of disease. Whole blood was collected in K2EDTA tubes by collaborating institutions according to the institutions' own protocols. For TCRbeta analysis, collaborator samples were shipped as frozen whole blood, as isolated PBMCs, or as DNA extracted from either sample type. Concerning this clone: Its antigen is currently not known. No qualities accompany the bases; no much larger clone lies one base away.

TCRbeta CDR3 regions were amplified from genomic DNA by means of the immunoSEQ Assay, a bias-controlled multiplex PCR. The original pipeline was this. Within the assay, amplification of reference gene primers was used to estimate how many nucleated cells each sample contained. To quantify the absolute abundance of each unique TCRbeta CDR3 rearrangement, sequence reads were collapsed and filtered. For each sample, productive Simpson clonality was calculated as the square root of Simpson's diversity index across productive rearrangements. The source is immuneACCESS, and TCRdb retained only in-frame sequences with V and J called. Part of the clones is not carried over; for the studies checked, unresolved V genes explain less than half of this, and the remainder is unexplained. That table furnishes V, J and clone size, whereas the DNA furnished D and trimming. This sample comprises 150,000 to 160,000 clones, around 83% of them detected only once. The ten largest clones capture about 12% of the sample.

The receptor was isolated from a woman aged 55-70 years with COVID-19, enrolled during active disease. The sequencing input was peripheral blood. The sequence is built from TRBV5-1 and TRBJ1-1, with the D gene not clear enough to name. The CDR3 reads as follows: CASSSRGSDTEAFF. The nucleotide sequence is TGCGCCAGCAGCTCCAGAGGGTCGGACACTGAAGCTTTCTTT.